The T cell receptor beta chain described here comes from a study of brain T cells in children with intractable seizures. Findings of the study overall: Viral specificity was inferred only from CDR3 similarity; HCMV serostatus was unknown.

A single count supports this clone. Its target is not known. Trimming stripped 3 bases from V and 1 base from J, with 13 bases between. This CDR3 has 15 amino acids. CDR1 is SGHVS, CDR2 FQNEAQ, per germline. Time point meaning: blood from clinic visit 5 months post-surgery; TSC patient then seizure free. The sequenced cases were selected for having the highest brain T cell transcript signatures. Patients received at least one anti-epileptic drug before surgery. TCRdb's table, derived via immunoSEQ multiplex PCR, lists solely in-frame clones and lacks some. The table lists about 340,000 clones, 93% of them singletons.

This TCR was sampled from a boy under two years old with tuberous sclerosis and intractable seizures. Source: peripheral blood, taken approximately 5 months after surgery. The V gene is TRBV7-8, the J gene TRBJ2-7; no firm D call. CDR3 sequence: CASSFQTHASYEQYF. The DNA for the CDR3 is TGTGCCAGCAGCTTTCAGACGCACGCTTCCTACGAGCAGTACTTC.